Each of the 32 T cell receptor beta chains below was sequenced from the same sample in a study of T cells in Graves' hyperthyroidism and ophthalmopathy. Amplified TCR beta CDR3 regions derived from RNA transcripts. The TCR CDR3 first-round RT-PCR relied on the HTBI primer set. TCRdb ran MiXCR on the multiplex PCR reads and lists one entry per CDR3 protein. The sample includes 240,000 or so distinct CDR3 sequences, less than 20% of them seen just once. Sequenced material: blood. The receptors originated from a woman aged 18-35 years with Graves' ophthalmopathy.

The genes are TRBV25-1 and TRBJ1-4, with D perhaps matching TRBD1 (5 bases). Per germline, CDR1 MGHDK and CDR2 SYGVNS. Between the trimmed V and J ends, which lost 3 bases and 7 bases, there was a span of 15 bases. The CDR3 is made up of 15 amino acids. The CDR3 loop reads CASSDSRLGVEKLFF. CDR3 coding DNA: TGTGCCAGCAGTGACAGTCGACTAGGGGTTGAAAAACTGTTTTTT.

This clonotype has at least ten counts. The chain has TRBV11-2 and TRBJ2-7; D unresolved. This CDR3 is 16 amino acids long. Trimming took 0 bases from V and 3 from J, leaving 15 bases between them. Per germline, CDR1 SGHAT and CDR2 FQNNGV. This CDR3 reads CASSLDFPALHYEQYF. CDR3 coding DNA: TGTGCCAGCAGCTTAGATTTTCCCGCCTTGCACTACGAGCAGTACTTC.

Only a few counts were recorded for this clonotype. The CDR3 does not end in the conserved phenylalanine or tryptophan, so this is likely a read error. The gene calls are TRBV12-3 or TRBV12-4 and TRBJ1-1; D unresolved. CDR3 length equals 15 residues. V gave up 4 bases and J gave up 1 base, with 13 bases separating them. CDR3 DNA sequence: TGTGCCAGCAGTTCAGAGTTTCGGAGGAACACTGAAGCTTTCTCT. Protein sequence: CASSSEFRRNTEAFS.

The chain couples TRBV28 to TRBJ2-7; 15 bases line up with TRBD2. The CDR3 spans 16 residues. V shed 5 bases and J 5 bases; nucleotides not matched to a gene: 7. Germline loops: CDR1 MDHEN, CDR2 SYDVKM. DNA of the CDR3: TGTGCCAGCAGTCTAATATGGACTAGCGGGAGGGACGAGCAGTACTTC. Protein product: CASSLIWTSGRDEQYF.

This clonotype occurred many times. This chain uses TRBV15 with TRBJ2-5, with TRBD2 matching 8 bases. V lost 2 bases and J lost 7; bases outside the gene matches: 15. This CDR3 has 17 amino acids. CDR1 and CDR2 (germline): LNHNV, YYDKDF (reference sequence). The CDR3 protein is CATSRPLGAGGEGTQYF. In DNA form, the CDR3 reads TGTGCCACCAGCAGACCGCTCGGGGCGGGGGGAGAGGGGACCCAGTACTTC.

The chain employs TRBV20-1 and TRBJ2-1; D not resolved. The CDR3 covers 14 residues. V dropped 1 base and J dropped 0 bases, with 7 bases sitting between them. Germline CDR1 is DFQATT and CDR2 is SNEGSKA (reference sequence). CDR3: CSARVPSSYNEQFF. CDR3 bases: TGCAGTGCTAGAGTCCCTAGCTCCTACAATGAGCAGTTCTTC.

DNA for the CDR3: TGTGCCAGCAGCTTGGAAGGCAATTTCTATGGCTACACCTTC. Its translation: CASSLEGNFYGYTF. The rearrangement joins TRBV5-8 to TRBJ1-2; D ambiguous. CDR1 is SGHTS and CDR2 is YDEGEE in the germline V gene. V lost 0 bases and J 4 bases, leaving 10 bases between the germline ends. The CDR3 runs 14 residues.

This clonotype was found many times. The CDR3 loop is CASSERGALNTEAFF. CDR3 nucleotide sequence: TGTGCCAGCAGTGAGCGGGGGGCCCTGAACACTGAAGCTTTCTTT. The chain recombines TRBV6-1 with TRBJ1-1; possible D gene TRBD1, 6 bases. Between the trimmed V and J ends, which lost 3 bases and 0 bases, there was a span of 11 bases. The length of the CDR3 is 15 residues. Germline CDR1 is MNHNS and CDR2 is SASEGT.

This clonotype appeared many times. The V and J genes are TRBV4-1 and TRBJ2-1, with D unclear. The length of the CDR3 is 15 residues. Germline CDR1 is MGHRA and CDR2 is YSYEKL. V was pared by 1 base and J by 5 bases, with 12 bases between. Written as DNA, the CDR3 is TGCGCCAGCAGCCAAGGTCTCCCTCCCGACAATGAGCAGTTCTTC. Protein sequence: CASSQGLPPDNEQFF.

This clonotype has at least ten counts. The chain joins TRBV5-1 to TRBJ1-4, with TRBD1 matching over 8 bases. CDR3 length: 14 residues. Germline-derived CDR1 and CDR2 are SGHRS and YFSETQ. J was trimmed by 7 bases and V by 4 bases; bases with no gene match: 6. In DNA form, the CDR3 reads TGCGCCAGCAGCATGCGGACAGGGACTGAAAAACTGTTTTTT. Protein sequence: CASSMRTGTEKLFF.

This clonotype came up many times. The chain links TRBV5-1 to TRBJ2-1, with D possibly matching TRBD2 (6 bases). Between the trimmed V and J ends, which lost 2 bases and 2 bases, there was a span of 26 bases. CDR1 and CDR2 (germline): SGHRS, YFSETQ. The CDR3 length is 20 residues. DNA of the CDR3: TGCGCCAGCAGCTTTCTGGTTAGTGTGGGAGGACTAACCCCCTACAATGAGCAGTTCTTC. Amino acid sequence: CASSFLVSVGGLTPYNEQFF.

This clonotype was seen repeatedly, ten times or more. The CDR3 DNA follows: TGCAGTGCTAGAGATTTTAGGTCCTACGAGCAGTACTTC. It translates to CSARDFRSYEQYF. This chain links TRBV20-1 with TRBJ2-7; D gene unclear. V lost 0 bases and J 1 base, leaving 7 bases between the germline ends. Germline V lookup: CDR1 DFQATT, CDR2 SNEGSKA (reference sequence). The CDR3 spans 13 residues.

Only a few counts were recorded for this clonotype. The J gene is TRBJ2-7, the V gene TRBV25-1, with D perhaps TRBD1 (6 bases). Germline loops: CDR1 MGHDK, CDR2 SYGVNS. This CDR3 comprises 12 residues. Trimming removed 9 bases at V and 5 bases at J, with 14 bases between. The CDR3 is CASSHRVDEQYF. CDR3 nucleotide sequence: TGTGCCAGTTCCCACAGGGTCGACGAGCAGTACTTC.

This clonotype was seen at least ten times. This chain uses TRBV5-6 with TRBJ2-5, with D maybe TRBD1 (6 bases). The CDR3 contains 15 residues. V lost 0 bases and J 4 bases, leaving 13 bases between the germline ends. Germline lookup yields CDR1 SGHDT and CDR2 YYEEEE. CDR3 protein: CASSLAYGRGETQYF. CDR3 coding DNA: TGTGCCAGCAGCTTGGCGTACGGCAGGGGAGAGACCCAGTACTTC.

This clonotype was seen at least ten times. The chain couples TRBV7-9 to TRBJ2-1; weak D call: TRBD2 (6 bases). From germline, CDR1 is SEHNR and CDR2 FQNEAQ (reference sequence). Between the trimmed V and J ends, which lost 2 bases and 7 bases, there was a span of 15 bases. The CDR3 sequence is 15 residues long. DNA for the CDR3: TGTGCCAGCAGCTTAACCGTTACGGGGGTGAATGAGCAGTTCTTC. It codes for CASSLTVTGVNEQFF.

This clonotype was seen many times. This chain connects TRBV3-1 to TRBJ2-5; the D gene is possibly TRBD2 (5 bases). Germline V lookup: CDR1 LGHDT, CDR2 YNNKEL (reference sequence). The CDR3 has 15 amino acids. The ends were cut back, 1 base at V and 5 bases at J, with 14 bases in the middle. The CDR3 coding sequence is TGTGCCAGCAGCCAAGGGGCCCTAGCTCTGGAGACCCAGTACTTC. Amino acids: CASSQGALALETQYF.

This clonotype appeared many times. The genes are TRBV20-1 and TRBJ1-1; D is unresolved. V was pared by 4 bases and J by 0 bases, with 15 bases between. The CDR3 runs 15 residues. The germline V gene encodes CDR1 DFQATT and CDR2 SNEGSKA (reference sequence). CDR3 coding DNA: TGCAGTGCTATCGAACGATCTACAATGAACACTGAAGCTTTCTTT. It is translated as CSAIERSTMNTEAFF.

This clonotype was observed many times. CDR3 region: CASSFQAGKETQYF. As DNA, the CDR3 is TGTGCCAGCAGCTTCCAAGCAGGGAAAGAGACCCAGTACTTC. The chain links TRBV7-2 to TRBJ2-5; D is perhaps TRBD1 (5 bases). The CDR3 loop spans 14 amino acids. Trimming shortened V by 3 bases and J by 3 bases, and 11 bases separated the two germline ends. Germline V gene lookup returns CDR1 SGHTA and CDR2 FQGNSA.

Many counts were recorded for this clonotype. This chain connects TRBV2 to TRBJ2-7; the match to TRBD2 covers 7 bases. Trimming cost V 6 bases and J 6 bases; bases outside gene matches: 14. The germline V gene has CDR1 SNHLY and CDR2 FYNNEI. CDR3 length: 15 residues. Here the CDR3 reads CASRRTGGSSCEQYF. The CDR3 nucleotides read TGTGCCAGCAGAAGAACAGGCGGGAGTTCGTGCGAGCAGTACTTC.

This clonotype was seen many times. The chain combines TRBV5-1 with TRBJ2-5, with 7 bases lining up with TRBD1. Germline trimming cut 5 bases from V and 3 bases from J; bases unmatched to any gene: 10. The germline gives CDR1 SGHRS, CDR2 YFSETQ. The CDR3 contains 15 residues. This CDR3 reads CASSVQGRGEETQYF. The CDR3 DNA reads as TGCGCCAGCAGTGTACAGGGGAGAGGGGAAGAGACCCAGTACTTC.

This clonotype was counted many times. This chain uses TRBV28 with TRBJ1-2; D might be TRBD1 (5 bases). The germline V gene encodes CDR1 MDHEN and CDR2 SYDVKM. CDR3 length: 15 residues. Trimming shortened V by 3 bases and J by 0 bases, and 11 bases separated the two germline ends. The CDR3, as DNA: TGTGCCAGCAGTTTTACCGGGGCACCTAACTATGGCTACACCTTC. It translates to CASSFTGAPNYGYTF.

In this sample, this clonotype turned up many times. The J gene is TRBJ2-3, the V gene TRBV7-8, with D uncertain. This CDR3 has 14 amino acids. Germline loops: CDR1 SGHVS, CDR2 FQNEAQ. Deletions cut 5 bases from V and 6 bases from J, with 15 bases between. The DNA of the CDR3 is TGTGCCAGCAGCCTAGTTGTAGGGCCCGATACGCAGTATTTT. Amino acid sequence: CASSLVVGPDTQYF. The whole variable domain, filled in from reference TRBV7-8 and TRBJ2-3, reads GAGVSQSPRYKVAKRGQDVALRCDPISGHVSLFWYQQALGQGPEFLTYFQNEAQLDKSGLPSDRFFAERPEGSVSTLKIQRTQQEDSAVYLCASSLVVGPDTQYFGPGTRLTVL.

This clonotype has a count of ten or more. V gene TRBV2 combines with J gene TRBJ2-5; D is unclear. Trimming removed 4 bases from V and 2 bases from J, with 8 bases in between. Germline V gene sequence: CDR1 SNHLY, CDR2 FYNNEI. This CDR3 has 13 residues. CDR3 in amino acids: CASSAAAQETQYF. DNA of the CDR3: TGTGCCAGCAGTGCGGCAGCGCAAGAGACCCAGTACTTC.

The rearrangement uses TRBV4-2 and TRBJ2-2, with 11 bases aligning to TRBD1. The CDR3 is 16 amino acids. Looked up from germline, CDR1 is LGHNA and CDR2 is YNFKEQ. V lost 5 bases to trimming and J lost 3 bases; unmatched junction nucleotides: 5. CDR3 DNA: TGTGCCAGCAGCTCCAGGACAGGGGGCTACACCGGGGAGCTGTTTTTT. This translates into CASSSRTGGYTGELFF.

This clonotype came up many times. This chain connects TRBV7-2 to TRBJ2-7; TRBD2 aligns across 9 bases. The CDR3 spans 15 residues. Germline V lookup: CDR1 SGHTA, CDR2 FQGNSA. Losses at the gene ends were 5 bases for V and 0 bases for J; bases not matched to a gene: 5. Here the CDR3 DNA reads TGTGCCAGCAGCCTTAGCGGGAGTCCCTCCTACGAGCAGTACTTC. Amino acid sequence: CASSLSGSPSYEQYF.

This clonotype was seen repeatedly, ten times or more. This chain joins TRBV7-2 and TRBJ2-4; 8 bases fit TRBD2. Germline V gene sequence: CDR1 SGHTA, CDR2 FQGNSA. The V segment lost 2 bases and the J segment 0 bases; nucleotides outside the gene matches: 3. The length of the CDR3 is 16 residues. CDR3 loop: CASSLFTSGAKNIQYF. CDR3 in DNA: TGTGCCAGCAGCTTATTTACTAGCGGAGCCAAAAACATTCAGTACTTC. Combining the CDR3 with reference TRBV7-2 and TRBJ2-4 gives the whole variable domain GAGVSQSPSNKVTEKGKDVELRCDPISGHTALYWYRQSLGQGLEFLIYFQGNSAPDKSGLPSDRFSAERTGGSVSTLTIQRTQQEDSAVYLCASSLFTSGAKNIQYFGAGTRLSVL.

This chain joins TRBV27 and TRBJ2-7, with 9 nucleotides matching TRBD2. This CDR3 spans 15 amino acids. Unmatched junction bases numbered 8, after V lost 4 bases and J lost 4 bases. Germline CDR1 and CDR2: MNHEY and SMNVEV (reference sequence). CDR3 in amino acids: CASSSLVAGAYEQYF. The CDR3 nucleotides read TGTGCCAGCAGTTCCCTTGTAGCGGGAGCTTACGAGCAGTACTTC.

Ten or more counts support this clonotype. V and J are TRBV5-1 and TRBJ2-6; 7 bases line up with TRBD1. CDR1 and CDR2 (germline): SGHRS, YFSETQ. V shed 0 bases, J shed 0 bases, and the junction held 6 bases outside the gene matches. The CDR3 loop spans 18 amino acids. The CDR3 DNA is TGCGCCAGCAGCTTGGCACAGGGGCCTGGCTCTGGGGCCAACGTCCTGACTTTC. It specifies CASSLAQGPGSGANVLTF.

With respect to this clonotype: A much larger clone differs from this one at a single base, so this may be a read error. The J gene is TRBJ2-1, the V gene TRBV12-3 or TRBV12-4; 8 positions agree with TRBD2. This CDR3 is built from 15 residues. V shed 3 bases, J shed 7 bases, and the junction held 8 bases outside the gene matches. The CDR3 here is CASSLASGPRNEQFF. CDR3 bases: TGTGCCAGCAGTTTGGCTAGCGGGCCGCGTAATGAGCAGTTCTTC.

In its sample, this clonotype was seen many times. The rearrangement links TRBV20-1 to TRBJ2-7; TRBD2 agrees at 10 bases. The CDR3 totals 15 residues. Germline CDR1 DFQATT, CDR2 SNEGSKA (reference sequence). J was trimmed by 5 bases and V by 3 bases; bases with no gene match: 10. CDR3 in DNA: TGCAGTGCTAGTTCCCGCCTAGCGGGAGAGGACGAGCAGTACTTC. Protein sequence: CSASSRLAGEDEQYF.

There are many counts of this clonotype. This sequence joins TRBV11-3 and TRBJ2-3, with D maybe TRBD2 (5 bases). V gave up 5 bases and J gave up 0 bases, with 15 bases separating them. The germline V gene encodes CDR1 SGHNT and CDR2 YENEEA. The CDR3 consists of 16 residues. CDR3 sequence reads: CASSRRRTGSTDTQYF. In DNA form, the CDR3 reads TGTGCCAGCAGCCGCCGGCGGACGGGAAGCACAGATACGCAGTATTTT.

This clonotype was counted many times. The CDR3 sequence is CASSARGAPYGYTF. The CDR3 DNA sequence: TGTGCCAGCAGTGCGCGGGGGGCGCCTTATGGCTACACCTTC. V gene TRBV27 combines with J gene TRBJ1-2, with TRBD1 as a possible D gene (6 bases). This CDR3 region has 14 residues. Trimming stripped 5 bases from V and 5 bases from J, with 15 bases between. Germline CDR1 and CDR2: MNHEY and SMNVEV (reference sequence).